A selection of T cell receptor beta chains follows, all from one sample in a study of CD8 T cells in Susac syndrome. TCRdb recomputed calls from the immunoSEQ multiplex PCR reads with MiXCR, one row per CDR3 protein. The table has under 200,000 distinct CDR3 sequences, roughly 91% seen once; the top ten hold 0.087%. Sequenced sample: CD4+ T cells from PBMCs. These receptors were taken from a human donor with Susac syndrome. The CDR3 runs from the conserved cysteine through the conserved F or W. Each record gives: CDR3 length, J gene, clone size, V gene, D gene, CDR3 protein, CDR3 DNA. A D gene is named only where the DNA matches it firmly. Clone sizes are given selectively: once, few, many, or a class where the clone is expanded.

14	TRBJ2-3	.	TRBV9	.	CASSVVGATDTQYF	TGTGCCAGCAGCGTAGTGGGGGCAACAGATACGCAGTATTTT
13	TRBJ2-3	.	TRBV6-1	.	CAIWRKSTDTQYF	TGTGCCATCTGGCGGAAGAGCACAGATACGCAGTATTTT
13	TRBJ2-7	once	TRBV20-1	TRBD1	CSASSGQNYEQYF	TGCAGTGCTAGTTCGGGACAGAATTACGAGCAGTACTTC
12	TRBJ1-5	few	TRBV29-1	.	CSVGGANQPQHF	TGCAGCGTTGGTGGGGCCAATCAGCCCCAGCATTTT
19	TRBJ2-3	.	TRBV7-2	TRBD2	CASSSRRGGRAWSTDTQYF	TGTGCCAGCAGCTCAAGGAGGGGCGGGAGGGCCTGGTCAACAGATACGCAGTATTTT
14	TRBJ2-7	once	TRBV28	TRBD2	CASRTSGRTHEQYF	TGTGCCAGCAGGACTAGCGGGAGGACCCACGAGCAGTACTTC
14	TRBJ2-7	.	TRBV7-2	TRBD1	CASSVDRGNSEQYF	TGTGCCAGCAGCGTAGACAGGGGTAATTCCGAGCAGTACTTC
16	TRBJ1-1	.	TRBV6-5	.	CASSYPQRGLGTEAFF	TGTGCCAGCAGTTACCCCCAGCGGGGCTTAGGGACTGAAGCTTTCTTT
17	TRBJ1-3	.	TRBV2	TRBD1	CASRQGATSISGNTIYF	TGTGCCAGCAGACAGGGGGCGACTTCCATCTCTGGAAACACCATATATTTT
15	TRBJ2-7	.	TRBV30	.	CAWSVWGVVSYEQYF	TGTGCCTGGAGTGTGTGGGGGGTTGTCTCCTACGAGCAGTACTTC
12	TRBJ2-7	.	TRBV28	.	CASSFDVLEQYF	TGTGCCAGCAGTTTTGACGTTCTGGAGCAGTACTTC
15	TRBJ2-5	.	TRBV7-2	TRBD2	CASSLGAGARETQYF	TGTGCCAGCAGCTTAGGAGCGGGGGCCCGGGAGACCCAGTACTTC
13	TRBJ1-3	.	TRBV19	TRBD1	CASSGTEGNTIYF	TGTGCCAGCTCCGGGACAGAAGGAAACACCATATATTTT
15	TRBJ1-1	.	TRBV19	.	CASIPGGVMNTEAFF	TGTGCCAGTATACCAGGAGGGGTAATGAACACTGAAGCTTTCTTT
14	TRBJ2-5	.	TRBV12-3/TRBV12-4	.	CASSLNGVGGTQYF	TGTGCCAGCAGTTTAAATGGGGTTGGTGGGACCCAGTACTTC
17	TRBJ1-4	.	TRBV18	.	CASSPPGRISTNEKLFF	TGTGCCAGCTCACCACCGGGCCGGATATCGACTAATGAAAAACTGTTTTTT
12	TRBJ1-2	.	TRBV2	.	CASKGLGYGYTF	TGTGCCAGCAAGGGGCTAGGTTATGGCTACACCTTC
11	TRBJ1-2	.	TRBV10-2	.	CASRDPYGYTF	TGCGCCAGCAGGGACCCCTATGGCTACACCTTC
16	TRBJ2-3	.	TRBV5-4	.	CASSGREGTSTDTQYF	TGTGCCAGCAGCGGACGAGAGGGGACTAGCACAGATACGCAGTATTTT
13	TRBJ1-1	.	TRBV2	.	CASSQQGETEAFF	TGTGCCAGCAGTCAACAGGGTGAAACTGAAGCTTTCTTT
15	TRBJ1-1	.	TRBV5-6	.	CASSLFAGIDTEAFF	TGTGCCAGCAGCTTGTTCGCAGGGATCGACACTGAAGCTTTCTTT
13	TRBJ1-1	.	TRBV9	.	CASSVNLNTEAFF	TGTGCCAGCAGCGTCAACTTGAACACTGAAGCTTTCTTT
16	TRBJ2-3	once	TRBV5-6	TRBD2	CASSLAKGLGTDTQYF	TGTGCCAGCAGCTTGGCCAAGGGACTAGGCACAGATACGCAGTATTTT
16	TRBJ2-1	.	TRBV9	TRBD2	CASSVGSGSWRTEQFF	TGTGCCAGCAGCGTAGGAAGCGGGAGTTGGCGGACTGAGCAGTTCTTC
14	TRBJ2-3	.	TRBV7-2	.	CASSLVVFTDTQYF	TGTGCCAGCAGCTTAGTTGTATTCACAGATACGCAGTATTTT
13	TRBJ2-3	.	TRBV24-1	.	CATSVAGTETQYF	TGTGCCACCAGTGTTGCGGGGACTGAAACGCAGTATTTT
15	TRBJ2-7	.	TRBV3-1	TRBD1	CASSLSPDRYLEQYF	TGTGCCAGCAGCCTAAGCCCGGACAGGTATTTGGAGCAGTACTTC
13	TRBJ2-1	.	TRBV14	TRBD2	CASSRQLANEQFF	TGTGCCAGCAGCCGCCAACTAGCGAATGAGCAGTTCTTC
16	TRBJ1-1	.	TRBV16	.	CASSQHGARGGTEAFF	TGTGCCAGCAGCCAACACGGCGCCAGGGGAGGGACTGAAGCTTTCTTT
13	TRBJ2-7	.	TRBV29-1	TRBD2	CSVVVAGGLEQYF	TGCAGCGTTGTAGTAGCGGGAGGGCTTGAGCAGTACTTC
15	TRBJ2-1	.	TRBV7-6	.	CASSLSDSSYNEQFF	TGTGCCAGCAGCTTATCGGACAGCTCCTACAATGAGCAGTTCTTC
15	TRBJ2-3	.	TRBV30	TRBD2	CAWRRTSGGTDTQYF	TGTGCCTGGAGGAGGACTAGCGGGGGCACAGATACGCAGTATTTT
15	TRBJ1-1	.	TRBV10-3	.	CAISEGREENTEAFF	TGTGCCATCAGTGAGGGCAGGGAGGAGAACACTGAAGCTTTCTTT
13	TRBJ1-3	.	TRBV3-1	.	CASSHQGGNTIYF	TGTGCCAGCAGCCACCAGGGTGGAAACACCATATATTTT
12	TRBJ1-2	.	TRBV29-1	TRBD1	CSVAQGGGGYTF	TGCAGCGTCGCACAGGGGGGTGGTGGCTACACCTTC
15	TRBJ1-4	.	TRBV20-1	.	CSARAEPGGGEKLFF	TGCAGTGCTAGAGCCGAACCCGGGGGAGGTGAAAAACTGTTTTTT
16	TRBJ2-3	.	TRBV9	TRBD1	CASSVKGGDGTDTQYF	TGTGCCAGCAGCGTAAAAGGGGGCGATGGCACAGATACGCAGTATTTT
12	TRBJ2-5	.	TRBV6-1	.	CASASQEETQYF	TGTGCCAGCGCTAGTCAGGAAGAGACCCAGTACTTC
16	TRBJ2-1	.	TRBV19	.	CASSSAGPISYNEQFF	TGTGCCAGTAGTAGCGCGGGACCGATCTCCTACAATGAGCAGTTCTTC
14	TRBJ2-7	.	TRBV12-3/TRBV12-4	.	CASSRTATSYEQYF	TGTGCCAGCAGCAGGACAGCCACAAGCTACGAGCAGTACTTC
13	TRBJ2-3	few	TRBV11-2	.	CASSAASTDTQYF	TGTGCCAGCAGCGCCGCCAGCACAGATACGCAGTATTTT
15	TRBJ2-5	.	TRBV5-1	TRBD2	CASSLSSGNQETQYF	TGCGCCAGCAGCTTGTCTAGCGGGAACCAAGAGACCCAGTACTTC
14	TRBJ1-1	.	TRBV29-1	TRBD1	CSVTLGTGLTEAFF	TGCAGCGTTACCCTTGGGACAGGCCTCACTGAAGCTTTCTTT
13	TRBJ1-2	.	TRBV7-9	TRBD1	CASLTGGGNGYTF	TGTGCCAGCTTAACAGGGGGGGGAAATGGCTACACCTTC
16	TRBJ2-5	.	TRBV11-2	TRBD2	CASSLDPGGSAETQYF	TGTGCCAGCAGCTTAGATCCGGGCGGGAGTGCGGAGACCCAGTACTTC
16	TRBJ1-3	.	TRBV20-1	.	CSARRSGWGTGNTIYF	TGCAGTGCTAGAAGATCGGGGTGGGGCACTGGAAACACCATATATTTT
12	TRBJ1-5	few	TRBV6-1	.	CASRHGNQPQHF	TGTGCCAGCAGGCATGGCAATCAGCCCCAGCATTTT
14	TRBJ2-5	.	TRBV7-9	TRBD1	CASSQTGGAETQYF	TGTGCCAGCAGCCAAACAGGGGGCGCAGAGACCCAGTACTTC
15	TRBJ2-1	.	TRBV19	TRBD1	CASTQRTGPYNEQFF	TGTGCCAGTACCCAAAGGACAGGGCCCTACAATGAGCAGTTCTTC
16	TRBJ2-2	.	TRBV4-1	TRBD1	CASSPRGGAGTGELFF	TGCGCCAGCAGCCCGAGAGGGGGCGCGGGTACCGGGGAGCTGTTTTTT
15	TRBJ2-1	.	TRBV11-1	TRBD2	CASTLRSGTYNEQFF	TGTGCCAGCACCTTGAGGAGCGGGACCTACAATGAGCAGTTCTTC
13	TRBJ2-7	.	TRBV20-1	.	CSARAGSGDEQYF	TGCAGTGCTAGAGCGGGTTCTGGGGACGAGCAGTACTTC
15	TRBJ1-2	.	TRBV7-2	.	CASSLGGLGRDGYTF	TGTGCCAGCAGCTTAGGCGGGTTGGGAAGGGATGGCTACACCTTC
13	TRBJ1-2	.	TRBV5-1	TRBD1	CASSPGTGASYTF	TGCGCCAGCAGCCCCGGGACAGGGGCTAGCTACACCTTC
13	TRBJ2-3	once	TRBV29-1	TRBD2	CSVSGRLTDTQYF	TGCAGCGTTAGCGGGAGACTTACAGATACGCAGTATTTT
13	TRBJ2-7	.	TRBV7-9	.	CASSLRLLDEQYF	TGTGCCAGCAGCTTACGGTTACTCGACGAGCAGTACTTC
14	TRBJ1-2	.	TRBV7-9	.	CASSSTGSTYGYTF	TGTGCCAGCAGCTCAACGGGTTCGACCTATGGCTACACCTTC
14	TRBJ1-2	.	TRBV20-1	TRBD1	CSATLQGARGGYTF	TGCAGTGCTACGTTACAGGGGGCGCGGGGTGGCTACACCTTC
14	TRBJ2-7	.	TRBV27	.	CASSFNRVNYEQYF	TGTGCCAGCAGTTTCAACAGGGTCAACTACGAGCAGTACTTC
15	TRBJ2-1	.	TRBV5-1	TRBD2	CASSPGTSVNNEQFF	TGCGCCAGCAGCCCCGGGACTAGCGTGAACAATGAGCAGTTCTTC